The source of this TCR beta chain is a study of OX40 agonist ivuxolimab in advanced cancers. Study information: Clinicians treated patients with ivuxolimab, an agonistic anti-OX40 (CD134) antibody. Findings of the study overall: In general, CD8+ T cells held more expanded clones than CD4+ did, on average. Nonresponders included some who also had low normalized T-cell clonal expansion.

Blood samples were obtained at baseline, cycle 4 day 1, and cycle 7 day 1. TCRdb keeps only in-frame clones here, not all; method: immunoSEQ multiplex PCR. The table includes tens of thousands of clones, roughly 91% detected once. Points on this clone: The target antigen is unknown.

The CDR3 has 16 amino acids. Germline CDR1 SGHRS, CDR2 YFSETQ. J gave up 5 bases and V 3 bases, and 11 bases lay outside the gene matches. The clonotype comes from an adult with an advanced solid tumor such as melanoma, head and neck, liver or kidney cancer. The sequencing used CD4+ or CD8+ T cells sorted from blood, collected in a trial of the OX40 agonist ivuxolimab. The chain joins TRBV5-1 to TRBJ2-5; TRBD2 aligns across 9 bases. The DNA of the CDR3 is TGCGCCAGCAGCTGGGAGGGTAGCGGGAGTCGGGAGACCCAGTACTTC. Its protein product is CASSWEGSGSRETQYF. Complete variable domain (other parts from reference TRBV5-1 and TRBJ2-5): KAGVTQTPRYLIKTRGQQVTLSCSPISGHRSVSWYQQTPGQGLQFLFEYFSETQRNKGNFPGRFSGRQFSNSRSEMNVSTLELGDSALYLCASSWEGSGSRETQYFGPGTRLLVL.